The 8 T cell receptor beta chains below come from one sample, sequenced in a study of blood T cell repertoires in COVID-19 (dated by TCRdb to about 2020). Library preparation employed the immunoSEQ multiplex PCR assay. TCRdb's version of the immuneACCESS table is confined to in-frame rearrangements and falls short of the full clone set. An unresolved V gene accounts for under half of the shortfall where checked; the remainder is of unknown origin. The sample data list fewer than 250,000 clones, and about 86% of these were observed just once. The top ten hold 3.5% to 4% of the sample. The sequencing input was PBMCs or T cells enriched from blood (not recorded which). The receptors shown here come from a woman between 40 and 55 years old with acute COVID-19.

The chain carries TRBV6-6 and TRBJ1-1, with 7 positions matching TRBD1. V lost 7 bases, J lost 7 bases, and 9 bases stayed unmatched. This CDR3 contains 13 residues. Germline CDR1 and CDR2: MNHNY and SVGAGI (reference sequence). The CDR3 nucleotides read TGTGCCAGCACCCGAGGAGACAGGGTTGAAGCTTTCTTT. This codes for CASTRGDRVEAFF.

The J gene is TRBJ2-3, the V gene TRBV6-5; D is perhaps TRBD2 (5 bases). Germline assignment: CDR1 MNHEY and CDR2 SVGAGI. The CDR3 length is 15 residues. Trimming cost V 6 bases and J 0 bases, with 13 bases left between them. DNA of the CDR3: TGTGCCAGCAGCCCCTTCGGCGGGAGCACAGATACGCAGTATTTT. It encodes CASSPFGGSTDTQYF.

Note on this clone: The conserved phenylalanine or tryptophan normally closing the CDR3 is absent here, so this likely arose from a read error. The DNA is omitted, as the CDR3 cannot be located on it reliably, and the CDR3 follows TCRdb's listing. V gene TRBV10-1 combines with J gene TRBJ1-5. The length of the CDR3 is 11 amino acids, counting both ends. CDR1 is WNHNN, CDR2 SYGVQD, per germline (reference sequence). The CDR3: CASRVRESSPL.

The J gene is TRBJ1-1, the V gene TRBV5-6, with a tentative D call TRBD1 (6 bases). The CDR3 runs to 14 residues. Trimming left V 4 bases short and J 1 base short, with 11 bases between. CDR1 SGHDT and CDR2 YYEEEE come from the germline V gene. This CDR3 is CASSGTPSNTEAFF. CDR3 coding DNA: TGTGCCAGCAGCGGGACACCTTCGAACACTGAAGCTTTCTTT.

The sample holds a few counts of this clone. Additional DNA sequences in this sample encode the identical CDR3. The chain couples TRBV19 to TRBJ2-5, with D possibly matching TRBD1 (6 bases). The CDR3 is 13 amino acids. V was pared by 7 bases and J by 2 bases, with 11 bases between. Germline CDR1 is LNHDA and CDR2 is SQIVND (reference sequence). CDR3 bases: TGTGCCAGTAATACCCAGGGGCAAGAGACCCAGTACTTC. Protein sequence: CASNTQGQETQYF.

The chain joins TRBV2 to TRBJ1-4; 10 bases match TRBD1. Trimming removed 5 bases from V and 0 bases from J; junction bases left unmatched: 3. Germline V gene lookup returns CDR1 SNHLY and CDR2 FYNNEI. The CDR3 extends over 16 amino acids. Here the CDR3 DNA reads TGTGCCAGCAGTTTGGACAGGGGGGCAACTAATGAAAAACTGTTTTTT. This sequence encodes CASSLDRGATNEKLFF.

The CDR3 DNA reads TGTGCCAGCAGTTTATCCGGAGGGGCGTGGGGATTAGATACGCAGTATTTT. This sequence encodes CASSLSGGAWGLDTQYF. V gene TRBV28 combines with J gene TRBJ2-3; the D gene is possibly TRBD2 (6 bases). The CDR3 extends over 17 amino acids. V was pared by 1 base and J by 5 bases, with 19 bases between. Germline V gene sequence: CDR1 MDHEN, CDR2 SYDVKM.

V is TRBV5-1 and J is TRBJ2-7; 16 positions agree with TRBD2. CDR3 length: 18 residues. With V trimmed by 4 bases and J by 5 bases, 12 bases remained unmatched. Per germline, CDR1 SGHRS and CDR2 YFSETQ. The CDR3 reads CASSPGWGLAGGAHEQYF. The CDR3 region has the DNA TGCGCCAGCAGCCCAGGGTGGGGACTAGCGGGAGGGGCCCACGAGCAGTACTTC.